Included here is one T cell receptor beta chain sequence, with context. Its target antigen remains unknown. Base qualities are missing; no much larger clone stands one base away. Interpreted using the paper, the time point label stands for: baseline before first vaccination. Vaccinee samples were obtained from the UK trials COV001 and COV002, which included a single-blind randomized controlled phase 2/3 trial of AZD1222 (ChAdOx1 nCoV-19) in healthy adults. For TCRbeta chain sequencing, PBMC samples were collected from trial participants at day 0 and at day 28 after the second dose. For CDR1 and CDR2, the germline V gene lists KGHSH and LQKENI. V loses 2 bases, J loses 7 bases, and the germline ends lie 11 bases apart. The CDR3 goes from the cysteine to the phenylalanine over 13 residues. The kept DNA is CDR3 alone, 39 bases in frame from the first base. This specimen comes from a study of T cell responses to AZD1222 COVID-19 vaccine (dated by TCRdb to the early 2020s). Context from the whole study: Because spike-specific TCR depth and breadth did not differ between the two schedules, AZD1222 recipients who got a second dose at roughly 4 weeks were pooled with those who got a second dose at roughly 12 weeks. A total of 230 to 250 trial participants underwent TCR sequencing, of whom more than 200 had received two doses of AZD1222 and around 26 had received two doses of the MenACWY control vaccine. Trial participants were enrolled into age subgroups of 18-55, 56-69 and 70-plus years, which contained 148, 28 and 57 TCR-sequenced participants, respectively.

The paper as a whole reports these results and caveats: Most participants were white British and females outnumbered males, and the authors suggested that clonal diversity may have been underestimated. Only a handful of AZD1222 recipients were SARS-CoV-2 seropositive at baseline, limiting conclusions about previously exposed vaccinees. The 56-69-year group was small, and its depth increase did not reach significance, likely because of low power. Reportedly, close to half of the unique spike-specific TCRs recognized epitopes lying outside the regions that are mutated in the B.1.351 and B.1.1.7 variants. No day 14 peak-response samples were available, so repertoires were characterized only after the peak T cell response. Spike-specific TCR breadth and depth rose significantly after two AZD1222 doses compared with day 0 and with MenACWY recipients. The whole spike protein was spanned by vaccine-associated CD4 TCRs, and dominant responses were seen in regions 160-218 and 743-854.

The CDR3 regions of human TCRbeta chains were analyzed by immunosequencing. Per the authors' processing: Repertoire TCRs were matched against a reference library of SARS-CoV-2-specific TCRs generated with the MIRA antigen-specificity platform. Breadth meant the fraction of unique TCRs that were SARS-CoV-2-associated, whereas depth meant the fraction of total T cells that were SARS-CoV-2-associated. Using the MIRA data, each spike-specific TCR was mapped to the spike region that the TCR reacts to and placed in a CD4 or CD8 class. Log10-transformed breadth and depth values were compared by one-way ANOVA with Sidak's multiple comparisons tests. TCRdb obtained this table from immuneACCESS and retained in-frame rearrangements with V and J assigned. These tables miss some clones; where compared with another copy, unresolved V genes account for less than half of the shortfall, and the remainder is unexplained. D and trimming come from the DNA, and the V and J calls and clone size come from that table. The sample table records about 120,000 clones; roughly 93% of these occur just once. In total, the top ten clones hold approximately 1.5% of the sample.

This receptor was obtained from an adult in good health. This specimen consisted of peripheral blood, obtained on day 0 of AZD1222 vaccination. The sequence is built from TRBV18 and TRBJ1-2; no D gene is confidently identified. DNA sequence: TGTGCCAGCTCACCAAGAAGGGAGGGTGGCTACACCTTC. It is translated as CASSPRREGGYTF.